One and the same sample provided the 12 T cell receptor beta chains below, sequenced in a study of regulatory T cells in long-lasting Graves disease. Time point: newly diagnosed GD, antithyroid drugs for less than 3 months. PBMCs were the source of the RNA used for TCR sequencing. TCR beta libraries were built with iRepertoire HTBI primers and Arm-PCR of CDR3 regions. TCRdb ran MiXCR on the multiplex PCR reads and lists one entry per CDR3 protein. The sample includes 580,000 or so distinct CDR3 sequences, about 16% seen only once; the top ten take 12%. These data were likewise used in another study, on T cells in Graves' hyperthyroidism and ophthalmopathy.

This specimen consisted of peripheral blood mononuclear cells (PBMCs), obtained at new diagnosis, from a patient treated with antithyroid drugs. Receptors were obtained from a man younger than 35 with Graves disease.

This clonotype was seen ten or more times. The rearrangement links TRBV6-1 to TRBJ1-2; D may be TRBD1 (5 bases). Germline assignment: CDR1 MNHNS and CDR2 SASEGT. V shed 10 bases and J shed 4 bases, with 16 bases lying between them. This CDR3 region has 13 residues. CDR3 DNA: TGTGCCACCGCGACAGCGAGATCCTATGGCTACACCTTC. Its protein product is CATATARSYGYTF.

A remark on this clonotype: A read error may explain this, as a much larger clone is one base away. This chain uses TRBV27 with TRBJ2-7; 7 positions match TRBD1. Trimming took 4 bases from V and 3 from J; bases not matched to a gene: 6. The CDR3 has 14 amino acids. From germline, CDR1 is MNHEY and CDR2 SMNVEV (reference sequence). CDR3 residues: CASSYQGVDYEQYF. The CDR3 nucleotides are TGTGCCAGCAGTTATCAGGGGGTGGACTACGAGCAGTACTTC.

The rearrangement joins TRBV27 to TRBJ2-7, with D possibly being TRBD2 (5 bases). CDR1 and CDR2 from the germline V gene are MNHEY and SMNVEV (reference sequence). V was clipped by 5 bases and J by 2 bases, with 13 bases between them. The CDR3 totals 14 residues. The chain's CDR3 is CASSPGIGTYEQYF. DNA of the CDR3: TGTGCCAGCAGTCCGGGGATAGGGACCTACGAGCAGTACTTC.

This clonotype was counted many times. The gene calls are TRBV27 and TRBJ2-1, with D maybe TRBD1 (5 bases). The CDR3 has 14 amino acids. Between the trimmed V and J ends, which lost 7 bases and 1 base, there was a span of 11 bases. CDR1 MNHEY and CDR2 SMNVEV come from the germline V gene (reference sequence). CDR3 loop: CASTAGRSYNEQFF. DNA of the CDR3: TGTGCCAGCACGGCAGGGCGTTCCTACAATGAGCAGTTCTTC.

Ten or more counts support this clonotype. The rearrangement links TRBV12-3 or TRBV12-4 to TRBJ2-7; D remains ambiguous. The CDR3 sequence is 14 residues long. Trimming stripped 3 bases from V and 0 bases from J, with 9 bases between. The CDR3 loop is CASSFGLFSYEQYF. The CDR3, as DNA: TGTGCCAGCAGTTTTGGGCTCTTCTCCTACGAGCAGTACTTC.

V gene TRBV19 combines with J gene TRBJ2-2; D not certain. Trimming removed 11 bases from V and 0 bases from J, with 10 bases in between. This CDR3 comprises 13 residues. Germline loops: CDR1 LNHDA, CDR2 SQIVND (reference sequence). CDR3 amino acids: CAPNLSNTGELFF. CDR3 nucleotide sequence: TGTGCCCCTAACCTCTCGAACACCGGGGAGCTGTTTTTT.

In this sample, this clonotype turned up many times. V and J are TRBV20-1 and TRBJ2-1, with no clear D. This CDR3 has 12 amino acids. Germline CDR1 and CDR2: DFQATT and SNEGSKA (reference sequence). Trimming cost V 3 bases and J 7 bases, with 10 bases left between them. DNA of the CDR3: TGCAGTGCTAGGCTAGTCAGGAATGAGCAGTTCTTC. Residues: CSARLVRNEQFF.

This clonotype has at least ten counts. This chain links TRBV10-3 with TRBJ2-7; D may be TRBD2 (6 bases). CDR3 size: 14 residues. From germline, CDR1 is ENHRY and CDR2 SYGVKD. Trimming removed 0 bases at V and 2 bases at J, with 8 bases between. CDR3 in amino acids: CAISESGTPYEQYF. The DNA of the CDR3 is TGTGCCATCAGTGAGTCTGGGACTCCCTACGAGCAGTACTTC.

In this sample, this clonotype turned up many times. The V gene is TRBV20-1, the J gene TRBJ2-7, with 9 positions matching TRBD1. V trimming: 0 bases; J trimming: 2 bases; junction bases outside the gene matches: 5. Germline CDR1 is DFQATT and CDR2 is SNEGSKA (reference sequence). The CDR3 is 15 amino acids. CDR3 in amino acids: CSARDGTGNTYEQYF. The DNA for the CDR3 is TGCAGTGCTAGAGACGGGACAGGGAACACCTACGAGCAGTACTTC.

This clonotype was detected only a few times. This chain links TRBV14 with TRBJ2-7; D tentatively fits TRBD1 or TRBD2 (6 bases each). Germline CDR1 is SGHDN and CDR2 is FVKESK. Trimming took 3 bases from V and 3 from J, leaving 9 bases between them. The CDR3 runs to 13 residues. This CDR3 is CASSQRDNYEQYF. The CDR3 nucleotides read TGTGCCAGCAGCCAGCGGGACAACTACGAGCAGTACTTC.

This clonotype was picked up many times. The J gene is TRBJ2-7, the V gene TRBV28, with TRBD2 as a possible D gene (6 bases). Trimming left V 3 bases short and J 0 bases short, with 12 bases between. The length of the CDR3 is 15 residues. CDR1 is MDHEN, CDR2 SYDVKM, per germline. The CDR3 region is CASSLAGRGSYEQYF. As DNA, the CDR3 is TGTGCCAGCAGTTTGGCGGGACGGGGCTCCTACGAGCAGTACTTC.

This clonotype was counted many times. V usage is TRBV11-2 and J usage is TRBJ2-1, with 12 bases matching TRBD2. Trimming at V came to 1 base and at J to 9 bases, leaving 10 bases not matched to a gene. In germline, CDR1 is SGHAT, CDR2 FQNNGV. The CDR3 runs to 17 residues. The CDR3 loop is CASSLGGTSGSLGEQFF. The CDR3 DNA reads TGTGCCAGCAGCTTAGGAGGGACTAGCGGGTCATTGGGTGAGCAGTTCTTC.